This T cell receptor (beta chain) was identified during a study of T cells after yellow fever vaccination. Study outcomes and limitations: Most primary-vaccination clones reappeared after the booster (about 97% CD4, approximately 88% CD8). Of the clonotypes, a small share occurred in both CD4 and CD8 compartments.

V was pared by 5 bases and J by 0 bases, with 3 bases of the junction left unmatched. This CDR3 has 15 residues. Germline values: CDR1 MNHNS, CDR2 SASEGT. This clonotype was seen a few times. What it recognizes is unknown. TCRdb ran MiXCR on the 5' RACE reads and lists one entry per CDR3 protein. The sample has roughly 500,000 distinct CDR3 sequences, about a fifth seen once. The source was PBMCs, collected 15 days after the yellow fever booster vaccination. The V gene is TRBV6-1, the J gene TRBJ2-3, with 9 bases lining up with TRBD2. This clonotype originated in a young man who received the YFV17D yellow fever vaccine. The CDR3 protein is CASSNLAGSTDTQYF. CDR3 sequence (DNA): TGTGCCAGCAGTAATCTAGCGGGAAGCACAGATACGCAGTATTTT.